The clone carrying this T cell receptor (beta chain) has more than one count but fewer than ten. The antigen is unknown. Read coverage stops 3 residues before the CDR3 terminus; the germline J gene supplies the remainder. These data originate in a study of T cell clonality in common variable immunodeficiency. Trimming left V 4 bases short and J 3 bases short, with 12 bases between. The CDR3 is 14 amino acids. The germline V gene encodes CDR1 KGHSH and CDR2 LQKENI. Control and CVID samples contributed equal amounts of genomic DNA. Using immunoSEQ multiplex PCR, the repertoire was profiled, and TCRdb retains in-frame clones only, with some absent. Sampling found roughly 52,000 clones, none seen once. Study observations and caveats: CVID subjects showed higher TCRbeta clonality than healthy controls. Reportedly, TCR beta sequences from common variable immunodeficiency showed fewer deletions and N-nucleotide insertions.

This receptor was obtained from a person aged 18-70 years in good health. The chain combines TRBV18 with TRBJ1-2; a weak D match, TRBD1 (5 bases). Sequencing was carried out using peripheral blood mononuclear cells. CDR3 bases read: TGTGCCAGCTCACTGTCGGACACCTACTATGGC. It translates to CASSLSDTYYG. The entire CDR3 sequence reads CASSLSDTYYGYTF.